This TCR beta chain was sequenced during a study of CD8+CD57+ T cells in acquired aplastic anemia. Whole-study context: The mean DNA yield obtained from sorted CD4+ and CD8+ cells came to approximately 3 ug. The study's findings and limits: In common between the patients and the controls were twenty-nine CD8+ CDR3 sequences. Between patients and controls, CD8+ Simpson's diversity did not vary significantly.

This CDR3 comprises 14 residues. Germline V gene data show CDR1 as MGHDK and CDR2 as SYGVNS. V was shortened by 4 bases and J by 6 bases, with 13 bases between the two germline ends. Individuals selected for sequencing had exhibited CD8+CD57+ cell expansion on flow cytometry. Diagnosis of severe acquired aplastic anemia applied to all patients. A remark on this clonotype: Its antigen is unknown.

Genomic DNA templated the TCR beta VDJ and CDR3 profiling. Via MiXCR, TCRdb re-called the reads, giving one row per CDR3 protein. The sample contains roughly 280,000 distinct CDR3 sequences, roughly 59% of which appear only once. Sequencing used sorted CD4+, CD8+, or CD8+CD57+ T cells (not recorded which) from PBMCs. The sequence derives from a human donor with aplastic anemia. The V call is TRBV25-1, the J call TRBJ2-1; D is possibly TRBD1 (6 bases). CDR3 protein: CASSGLGGANEQFF. CDR3 DNA sequence: TGTGCCAGCAGTGGCCTAGGGGGAGCCAATGAGCAGTTCTTC. The full variable domain, rest sourced from reference TRBV25-1 and TRBJ2-1, is EADIYQTPRYLVIGTGKKITLECSQTMGHDKMYWYQQDPGMELHLIHYSYGVNSTEKGDLSSESTVSRIRTEHFPLTLESARPSHTSQYLCASSGLGGANEQFFGPGTRLTVL.